A single sample is the source of the 21 T cell receptor beta chains below, sequenced in a study of T cell repertoires in cytomegalovirus infection. TCRdb ran MiXCR on the reads and lists one entry per CDR3 protein. The sample contains about 450,000 distinct CDR3 sequences, roughly 30% of which appear only once. The sample was PBMCs. All receptors derive from a human donor in good health (CMV status not recorded). Some clones in this sample may be carry-over from other donors' samples.

V gene TRBV5-5 combines with J gene TRBJ2-5, with TRBD2 identical over 9 bases. Germline V gene lookup returns CDR1 SGHKS and CDR2 YYEKEE (reference sequence). With V trimmed by 2 bases and J by 2 bases, 4 bases remained unmatched. The CDR3 spans 15 residues. The CDR3 region has the DNA TGTGCCAGCAGCTTTGTAGCGGGGGCTCAAGAGACCCAGTACTTC. Protein sequence: CASSFVAGAQETQYF.

This clonotype was counted between two and nine times. The chain links TRBV20-1 to TRBJ2-5; 14 bases map to TRBD2. There are 17 residues in the CDR3. The junction had 10 bases not matched to a gene; V was cut back by 3 bases and J by 4 bases. CDR1 DFQATT and CDR2 SNEGSKA come from the germline V gene (reference sequence). The CDR3 coding sequence is TGCAGTGCTAGGTCGACTAGCGGGGGGGCAGGGCGAGAGACCCAGTACTTC. Translating gives CSARSTSGGAGRETQYF.

This clonotype was found a few times. The chain links TRBV6-5 to TRBJ2-1; 8 bases are a match to TRBD1. CDR3 length: 14 amino acids. The V gene's germline CDR1 is MNHEY and CDR2 SVGAGI. With V trimmed by 6 bases and J by 8 bases, 9 bases remained unmatched. Here the CDR3 reads CASRATGGGDEQFF. The CDR3 DNA sequence: TGTGCCAGCAGAGCTACAGGGGGAGGCGATGAGCAGTTCTTC.

This clonotype was picked up many times. The rearrangement joins TRBV7-6 to TRBJ2-7; D call uncertain. Germline loops: CDR1 SGHVS, CDR2 FNYEAQ. V dropped 1 base and J dropped 2 bases, with 6 bases sitting between them. The length of the CDR3 is 13 residues. In DNA form, the CDR3 reads TGTGCCAGCAGCTTAGACAATACCTACGAGCAGTACTTC. Its translation is CASSLDNTYEQYF.

With regard to this clonotype: The conserved final phenylalanine or tryptophan is absent from the CDR3, which likely points to a read error. The genes are TRBV12-3 or TRBV12-4 and TRBJ2-7, with TRBD1 identical over 7 bases. V dropped 4 bases and J dropped 2; count of bases not matched to a gene: 11. The CDR3 is made up of 16 amino acids. CDR3 in amino acids: CASSYWDRGHAYEQYL. Written as DNA, the CDR3 is TGTGCCAGCAGTTATTGGGACAGAGGGCATGCCTACGAGCAGTACTTA.

Only a few counts were recorded for this clonotype. The rearrangement uses TRBV7-3 and TRBJ1-1; D possibly corresponds to TRBD1 (5 bases). The germline CDR1 and CDR2 sequences are SGHTA and FQGTGA. V was shortened by 5 bases and J by 0 bases, with 10 bases between the two germline ends. The CDR3 has 14 amino acids. The CDR3 sequence is CASSLQQVNTEAFF. For the CDR3, the DNA is TGTGCCAGCAGCCTACAACAGGTGAACACTGAAGCTTTCTTT.

In this sample, this clonotype turned up many times. DNA of the CDR3: TGTGCCAGCAGCTTAGTTCAGTTCAATCAGCCCCAGCATTTT. Protein: CASSLVQFNQPQHF. The rearrangement uses TRBV7-2 and TRBJ1-5; D gene uncertain. Trimming stripped 1 base from V and 3 bases from J, with 7 bases between. This CDR3 contains 14 residues. Germline CDR1 SGHTA, CDR2 FQGNSA.

The genes are TRBV20-1 and TRBJ1-5; no clear D. Trimming removed 8 bases at V and 0 bases at J, with 11 bases between. The germline CDR1 and CDR2 sequences are DFQATT and SNEGSKA (reference sequence). The CDR3 extends over 13 amino acids. The CDR3 DNA reads as TGCAGTCTCTGGGGATATAGCAATCAGCCCCAGCATTTT. Its protein product is CSLWGYSNQPQHF.

This clonotype was seen a few times. The chain links TRBV4-2 to TRBJ2-3; unclear D gene. The germline gives CDR1 LGHNA, CDR2 YNFKEQ. V lost 0 bases and J lost 6, with 19 bases in between. There are 17 residues in the CDR3. CDR3 protein: CASSQDKTQTPRDTQYF. Written as DNA, the CDR3 is TGTGCCAGCAGCCAAGATAAGACCCAGACCCCGAGGGATACGCAGTATTTT.

This clonotype was observed a few times. The gene calls are TRBV6-1 and TRBJ1-6; TRBD1 agrees at 10 bases. V shed 6 bases and J 6 bases; nucleotides not matched to a gene: 5. CDR3 size: 15 residues. Germline CDR1 reads MNHNS; CDR2 reads SASEGT. CDR3 DNA sequence: TGTGCCAGCAGGCGAGGGACAGGGGTTAATTCACCCCTCCACTTT. Its protein product is CASRRGTGVNSPLHF.

This clonotype has a handful of counts. This chain links TRBV12-5 with TRBJ2-3; 7 nucleotides match TRBD2. With 8 bases clipped from V and 4 bases from J, the junction kept 12 bases outside the gene matches. This CDR3 comprises 15 residues. Germline CDR1 reads LGHNT; CDR2 reads FRNRAP. CDR3 loop: CASSIATSLPDTQYF. The CDR3 coding sequence is TGTGCTAGTAGCATCGCGACTAGCCTCCCAGATACGCAGTATTTT.

This rearrangement joins TRBV19 to TRBJ1-5, with D possibly being TRBD1 (5 bases). The CDR3 is 11 residues long. V was clipped by 9 bases and J by 8 bases, with 11 bases between them. Germline values: CDR1 LNHDA, CDR2 SQIVND (reference sequence). In DNA, the CDR3 is TGTGCCAGCGGTTGGACAAAGCCCCAGCATTTT. It specifies CASGWTKPQHF.

This chain connects TRBV15 to TRBJ2-2; D not certain. Germline V gives CDR1 LNHNV, CDR2 YYDKDF (reference sequence). This CDR3 has 14 residues. V shed 0 bases and J shed 6 bases, with 8 bases lying between them. CDR3 in amino acids: CATSRDLGPGELFF. The CDR3 nucleotides are TGTGCCACCAGCAGAGATCTAGGGCCCGGGGAGCTGTTTTTT.

This clonotype was counted a few times. The V call is TRBV20-1, the J call TRBJ2-1; 7 bases align to TRBD2. This CDR3 is 14 amino acids long. CDR1 DFQATT and CDR2 SNEGSKA come from the germline V gene (reference sequence). V dropped 6 bases and J dropped 6; count of bases not matched to a gene: 11. CDR3 in DNA: TGCAGTGCCAGGAGAGCGGGAAAGGGCAATGAGCAGTTCTTC. Its translation: CSARRAGKGNEQFF.

In this sample, this clonotype turned up a few times. The chain couples TRBV6-1 to TRBJ2-7, with 7 nucleotides matching TRBD2. Trimming cost V 5 bases and J 6 bases; bases outside gene matches: 4. Germline V gene lookup returns CDR1 MNHNS and CDR2 SASEGT. The CDR3 runs to 12 residues. The CDR3 region has the DNA TGTGCCAGCAGTCGAACTAGCGCCGAGCAGTACTTC. This codes for CASSRTSAEQYF.

This clonotype was counted a few times. The chain carries TRBV7-2 and TRBJ2-1; 10 nucleotides agree with TRBD2. The CDR3 runs to 18 residues. V lost 1 base to trimming and J lost 3 bases; unmatched junction nucleotides: 9. Germline values: CDR1 SGHTA, CDR2 FQGNSA. CDR3 amino acids: CASSLVLAGAVNYNEQFF. The CDR3 coding sequence is TGTGCCAGCAGCTTAGTGCTAGCGGGGGCCGTAAACTACAATGAGCAGTTCTTC.

As for this clonotype: The CDR3 end shows no conserved phenylalanine or tryptophan, and so a read error is likely. The DNA for the CDR3 is TGTGCCAGCATCCAGCTACAGGGAGGAATTTCACCCCTCCACGGT. Protein sequence: CASIQLQGGISPLHG. V usage is TRBV28 and J usage is TRBJ1-6, with a weak D call TRBD1 (6 bases). The V gene's germline CDR1 is MDHEN and CDR2 SYDVKM. V lost 7 bases and J lost 9, with 19 bases in between. This CDR3 spans 15 amino acids.

Comment on this clonotype: At one boundary the junction diverges from the germline segment, which might be a read error. This chain connects TRBV7-2 to TRBJ2-2; D ambiguous. This CDR3 is 16 amino acids long. CDR1 SGHTA and CDR2 FQGNSA come from the germline V gene. The chain's CDR3 is CASSPLIGMSTEELFF. The DNA for the CDR3 is TGTGCCAGCAGCCCACTTATAGGGATGAGCACCGAGGAGCTGTTTTTT.

This clonotype was seen only a few times. This rearrangement joins TRBV7-6 to TRBJ2-7, with a tentative D call TRBD2 (6 bases). Germline CDR1 reads SGHVS; CDR2 reads FNYEAQ. Deletions cut 5 bases from V and 4 bases from J, with 12 bases between. This CDR3 spans 13 amino acids. CDR3 residues: CASSQPGGYEQYF. CDR3 DNA sequence: TGTGCCAGCAGCCAACCTGGAGGGTACGAGCAGTACTTC. The variable domain in full, with the rest retrieved from reference TRBV7-6 and TRBJ2-7, is GAGVSQSPRYKVTKRGQDVALRCDPISGHVSLYWYRQALGQGPEFLTYFNYEAQQDKSGLPNDRFSAERPEGSISTLTIQRTEQRDSAMYRCASSQPGGYEQYFGPGTRLTVT.

The CDR3 bases are TGTGCCACCAGTCCGGGGCGGCAGACCTCCTACAATGAGCAGTTCTTC. It specifies CATSPGRQTSYNEQFF. The chain links TRBV24-1 to TRBJ2-1, with D perhaps being TRBD1 or TRBD2 (5 bases each). The CDR3 is 16 residues long. Trimming cost V 6 bases and J 0 bases, with 14 bases left between them. Germline V gene sequence: CDR1 KGHDR, CDR2 SFDVKD.

Ten or more counts support this clonotype. The V gene is TRBV18, the J gene TRBJ2-1; tentative D call: TRBD1 (5 bases). The germline gives CDR1 KGHSH, CDR2 LQKENI. The CDR3 extends over 18 amino acids. V dropped 1 base and J dropped 5 bases, with 21 bases sitting between them. CDR3 sequence reads: CASSPHHDPQGTNNEQFF. The CDR3 bases are TGTGCCAGCTCACCACATCACGATCCGCAGGGTACCAACAATGAGCAGTTCTTC. The entire variable domain, with the rest obtained from reference TRBV18 and TRBJ2-1, is as follows: NAGVMQNPRHLVRRRGQEARLRCSPMKGHSHVYWYRQLPEEGLKFMVYLQKENIIDESGMPKERFSAEFPKEGPSILRIQQVVRGDSAAYFCASSPHHDPQGTNNEQFFGPGTRLTVL.